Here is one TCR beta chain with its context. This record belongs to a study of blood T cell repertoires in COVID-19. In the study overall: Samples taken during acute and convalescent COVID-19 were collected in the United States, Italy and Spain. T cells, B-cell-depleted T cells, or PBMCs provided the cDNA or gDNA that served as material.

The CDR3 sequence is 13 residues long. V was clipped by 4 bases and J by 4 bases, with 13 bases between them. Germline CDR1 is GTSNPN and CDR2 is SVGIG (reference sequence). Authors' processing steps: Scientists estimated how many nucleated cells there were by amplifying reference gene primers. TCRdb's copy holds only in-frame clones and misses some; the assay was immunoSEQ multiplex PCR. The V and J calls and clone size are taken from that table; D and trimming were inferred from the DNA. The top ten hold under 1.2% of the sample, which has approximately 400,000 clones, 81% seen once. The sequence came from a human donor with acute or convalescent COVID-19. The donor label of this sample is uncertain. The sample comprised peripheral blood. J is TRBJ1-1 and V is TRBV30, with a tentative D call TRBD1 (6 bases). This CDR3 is CAWTPRGGTEAFF. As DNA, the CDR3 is TGTGCCTGGACCCCGAGGGGGGGCACTGAAGCTTTCTTT. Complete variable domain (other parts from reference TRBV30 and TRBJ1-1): SQTIHQWPATLVQPVGSPLSLECTVEGTSNPNLYWYRQAAGRGLQLLFYSVGIGQISSEVPQNLSASRPQDRQFILSSKKLLLSDSGFYLCAWTPRGGTEAFFGQGTRLTVV.